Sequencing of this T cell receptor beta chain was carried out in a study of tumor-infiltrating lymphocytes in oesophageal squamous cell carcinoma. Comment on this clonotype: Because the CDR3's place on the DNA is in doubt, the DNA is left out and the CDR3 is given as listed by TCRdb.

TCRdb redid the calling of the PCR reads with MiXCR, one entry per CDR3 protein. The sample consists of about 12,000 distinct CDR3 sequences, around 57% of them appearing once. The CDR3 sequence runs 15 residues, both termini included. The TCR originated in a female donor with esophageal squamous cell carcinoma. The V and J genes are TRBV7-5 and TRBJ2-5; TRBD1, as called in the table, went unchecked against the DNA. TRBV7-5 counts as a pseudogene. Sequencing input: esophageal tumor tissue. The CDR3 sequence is CISVPEGLPVDEQYF.